The source of this TCR beta chain is a study of cytomegalovirus exposure and HLA in healthy donors. Study-level findings and limits: The study labeled 150 or so TCR beta chains cytomegalovirus-associated. When analyzed later, the rates of TCR association showed variation by HLA locus, with DRB1 the most and HLA-C the fewest.

On this clone: Antigen specificity is unknown.

The CDR3 has 14 residues. V gave up 3 bases and J gave up 7 bases, with 13 bases separating them. The V gene's germline CDR1 is SGHTA and CDR2 FQGNSA. Primers: 60 Vbeta forward and 13 Jbeta reverse. Assay used: immunoSEQ multiplex PCR; TCRdb lists only in-frame clones, some missing. Among about 100,000 clones, approximately 76% were seen once, and the ten largest hold around 7%. The source of this sequence is a man aged 35 to 55 in good health and CMV-seropositive. This chain connects TRBV7-2 to TRBJ2-1; maybe TRBD2 (6 bases). The sample comprised PBMCs. In DNA, the CDR3 is TGTGCCAGCAGCTTTTCCGGGGGAGTTAATGAGCAGTTCTTC. Protein: CASSFSGGVNEQFF.